These 8 T cell receptor beta chains were sequenced from one sample in a study of T cells in Graves' hyperthyroidism and ophthalmopathy. The TCR beta CDR3 regions underwent amplification using RNA transcripts as the source. An initial round of RT-PCR targeting the TCR CDR3 relied on the HTBI primer set. From the multiplex PCR reads, TCRdb called clonotypes with MiXCR, one entry per CDR3 protein. This sample carries 500,000 to 550,000 distinct CDR3 sequences, 20% to 25% of them seen once, and the ten largest clones take about 30%. Sample: blood. These receptors were collected from a man between 18 and 35 years old with Graves' hyperthyroidism.

On this clonotype itself: Relative to the germline gene, one junction end is altered; a read error may explain this. V is TRBV5-5 and J is TRBJ2-4, with 9 bases lining up with TRBD1. The CDR3 totals 15 residues. Germline loops: CDR1 SGHKS, CDR2 YYEKEE (reference sequence). CDR3 DNA sequence: TGTGCCAGCAGCTTGGGACAGGGGGTAAACAACATTAAGTACTTC. Residues: CASSLGQGVNNIKYF.

This clonotype showed up just a few times. V is TRBV4-2 and J is TRBJ2-5; no clear D gene. Germline V gene sequence: CDR1 LGHNA, CDR2 YNFKEQ. The CDR3 covers 16 residues. The V end was cut by 0 bases, the J end by 6 bases, with 17 bases between. The CDR3 DNA is TGTGCCAGCAGCCAAGAACATAGGCAGGTCGGACAGACCCAGTACTTC. Translated: CASSQEHRQVGQTQYF.

This clonotype showed up many times. V and J are TRBV5-1 and TRBJ2-7, with 8 bases matching TRBD2. CDR3 length: 15 residues. J lost 0 bases, V lost 4 bases, and 6 bases had no gene match. The germline gives CDR1 SGHRS, CDR2 YFSETQ. In DNA, the CDR3 is TGCGCCAGCAGCCGGGGGGGAGTTAGCTCCTACGAGCAGTACTTC. As protein: CASSRGGVSSYEQYF. Variable domain in full (rest from reference TRBV5-1 and TRBJ2-7): KAGVTQTPRYLIKTRGQQVTLSCSPISGHRSVSWYQQTPGQGLQFLFEYFSETQRNKGNFPGRFSGRQFSNSRSEMNVSTLELGDSALYLCASSRGGVSSYEQYFGPGTRLTVT.

A remark on this clonotype: This clone may be a read error of a much larger clone one base away. The chain joins TRBV19 to TRBJ1-1; D gene uncertain. Germline loops: CDR1 LNHDA, CDR2 SQIVND (reference sequence). CDR3 size: 13 residues. In DNA, the CDR3 is TGTTCCAGTAGTATGGCCCATTCCACTGAAGCTTTCTTT. Its protein product is CSSSMAHSTEAFF.

This clonotype was counted a few times. The chain links TRBV12-3 or TRBV12-4 to TRBJ2-5, with 7 bases identical to TRBD2. This CDR3 has 15 residues. V shed 3 bases and J 2 bases; nucleotides not matched to a gene: 6. The CDR3 reads CASSFGLAEQETQYF. The CDR3 nucleotides are TGTGCCAGCAGTTTTGGGCTAGCGGAACAAGAGACCCAGTACTTC.

The CDR3 loop reads CASSPGTGPSCTF. The CDR3 nucleotides are TGTGCCAGCAGCCCCGGAACCGGACCCTCCTGCACCTTC. This rearrangement joins TRBV7-9 to TRBJ1-2; D uncertain. The germline V and J ends were trimmed by 5 bases and 13 bases, with 20 bases remaining between them. Germline loops: CDR1 SEHNR, CDR2 FQNEAQ (reference sequence). The CDR3 spans 13 residues. The entire variable domain, with the rest obtained from reference TRBV7-9 and TRBJ1-2, is as follows: DTGVSQNPRHKITKRGQNVTFRCDPISEHNRLYWYRQTLGQGPEFLTYFQNEAQLEKSRLLSDRFSAERPKGSFSTLEIQRTEQGDSAMYLCASSPGTGPSCTFGSGTRLTVV.

Only a few counts were recorded for this clonotype. The rearrangement joins TRBV4-1 to TRBJ2-2; no firm D call. The CDR3 covers 14 residues. Germline-derived CDR1 and CDR2 are MGHRA and YSYEKL. V lost 5 bases and J 4 bases, leaving 11 bases between the germline ends. CDR3 region: CASSTRTATGELFF. The DNA of the CDR3 is TGCGCCAGCAGCACTCGGACGGCCACCGGGGAGCTGTTTTTT.

For this clonotype: At one end the junction does not follow the germline gene, possibly because of a read error. The J gene is TRBJ1-5, the V gene TRBV4-1; D uncertain. Germline CDR1 reads MGHRA; CDR2 reads YSYEKL. The CDR3 is 15 amino acids. The CDR3 nucleotides read TGCGCCAGCAGCCAAGTCGTCGGGTTGCGTCAGCCCCAGGACTTT. Its translation is CASSQVVGLRQPQDF.